This TCR beta chain was obtained from a study of T cell repertoires in cytomegalovirus infection. As for the study in general: Matching HLA type and CMV infection were both indicated by public TCR beta signatures. Points from the study as a whole: The response measured ex vivo was dominated by TCR beta clonotypes (HLA-C-restricted and CMV-specific).

Comments on this clonotype: Its antigen is not known.

TCRdb reprocessed the reads via MiXCR and lists one record per CDR3 protein. The table includes around 170,000 distinct CDR3 sequences, approximately 15% detected once. V was pared by 4 bases and J by 10 bases, with 8 bases between. The CDR3 has 11 residues. Germline V gene sequence: CDR1 SGHTA, CDR2 FQGTGA. The gene calls are TRBV7-3 and TRBJ2-1, with D hard to call. The sequenced material came from PBMCs. The TCR originated in a human donor in good health (CMV status not recorded). Some clones in this sample may be carry-over from other donors' samples. The CDR3 DNA reads as TGTGCCAGCAGCTCAACTGGCGAGCAGTTCTTC. Protein product: CASSSTGEQFF.